Listed below are T cell receptor beta chains from one sample, sequenced in a study of blood T cells in healthy people across ages. TCRdb called the 5' RACE reads again in MiXCR, with one record for every CDR3 protein. The repertoire has about 1.6 million distinct CDR3 sequences, 34% of them found once; the top ten carry approximately 10%. Source material: blood. Receptors were obtained from a woman aged 25 to 39 in good health. Both conserved end residues are part of each CDR3. Fields, in order: V gene, clone size, J gene, D gene, CDR3 protein, CDR3 DNA. The D gene is left open where the match is weak. Some rows mark clone size as missing; the rest say once, few, many or name a class of expanded clone.

V gene: TRBV7-3; clone size: -; J gene: TRBJ2-7; D gene: -; CDR3 protein: CASSSGTPPYEQYF; CDR3 DNA: TGTGCCAGCAGCTCCGGGACCCCGCCCTACGAGCAGTACTTC
V gene: TRBV3-1; clone size: -; J gene: TRBJ2-1; D gene: -; CDR3 protein: CASSHTGTLRGNEQFF; CDR3 DNA: TGTGCCAGCAGCCATACCGGGACGCTAAGGGGGAATGAGCAGTTCTTC
V gene: TRBV3-1; clone size: -; J gene: TRBJ2-7; D gene: -; CDR3 protein: CASSQPPRWGPYEQYF; CDR3 DNA: TGTGCCAGCAGCCAGCCCCCTAGGTGGGGTCCCTACGAGCAGTACTTC
V gene: TRBV6-2/TRBV6-3; clone size: few; J gene: TRBJ2-7; D gene: -; CDR3 protein: CASSYPSDEQYF; CDR3 DNA: TGTGCCAGCAGTTATCCCTCGGACGAGCAGTACTTC
V gene: TRBV7-6; clone size: -; J gene: TRBJ2-1; D gene: TRBD2; CDR3 protein: CASSLASLAGDNEQFF; CDR3 DNA: TGTGCCAGCAGCTTAGCGAGTCTAGCGGGGGACAATGAGCAGTTCTTC
V gene: TRBV7-3; clone size: few; J gene: TRBJ2-2; D gene: -; CDR3 protein: CASSPQGGILAGELFF; CDR3 DNA: TGTGCCAGCAGCCCGCAGGGTGGTATTTTAGCCGGGGAGCTGTTTTTT
V gene: TRBV15; clone size: few; J gene: TRBJ1-6; D gene: TRBD1; CDR3 protein: CATSRDQGGVSPLHF; CDR3 DNA: TGTGCCACCAGCAGAGATCAAGGGGGCGTTTCACCCCTCCACTTT
V gene: TRBV7-6; clone size: -; J gene: TRBJ2-3; D gene: TRBD1; CDR3 protein: CASSLAATGGDTRYF; CDR3 DNA: TGTGCCAGCAGCTTAGCGGCGACAGGGGGGGATACGCGGTATTTT
V gene: TRBV28; clone size: few; J gene: TRBJ2-5; D gene: -; CDR3 protein: CASRSAVETQYF; CDR3 DNA: TGTGCCAGCAGATCAGCGGTGGAGACCCAGTACTTC
V gene: TRBV19; clone size: once; J gene: TRBJ1-5; D gene: TRBD1; CDR3 protein: CASSIVTGTVNQPQHF; CDR3 DNA: TGTGCCAGTAGTATAGTCACCGGGACAGTCAATCAGCCCCAGCATTTT
V gene: TRBV13; clone size: few; J gene: TRBJ2-3; D gene: TRBD1; CDR3 protein: CASRGTDNTDTQYF; CDR3 DNA: TGTGCCAGCAGGGGGACAGACAACACAGATACGCAGTATTTT
V gene: TRBV5-1; clone size: -; J gene: TRBJ2-1; D gene: -; CDR3 protein: CASSLESAGGKFEQFF; CDR3 DNA: TGCGCCAGCAGCTTGGAGTCGGCAGGGGGGAAGTTTGAGCAGTTCTTC
V gene: TRBV15; clone size: few; J gene: TRBJ2-1; D gene: TRBD1; CDR3 protein: CATSRRDRVDEQFF; CDR3 DNA: TGTGCCACCAGCCGCCGGGACAGGGTAGATGAGCAGTTCTTC
V gene: TRBV2; clone size: few; J gene: TRBJ2-1; D gene: -; CDR3 protein: CASLFPSYNEQFF; CDR3 DNA: TGTGCCAGCTTATTTCCCTCCTACAATGAGCAGTTCTTC
V gene: TRBV28; clone size: few; J gene: TRBJ2-7; D gene: -; CDR3 protein: CASSFPGTAGDYEQYF; CDR3 DNA: TGTGCCAGCAGTTTCCCCGGGACCGCAGGGGACTACGAGCAGTACTTC
V gene: TRBV27; clone size: -; J gene: TRBJ2-5; D gene: -; CDR3 protein: CASGFGVGEQYF; CDR3 DNA: TGTGCCAGTGGATTTGGGGTGGGGGAGCAGTACTTC
V gene: TRBV4-1; clone size: -; J gene: TRBJ2-1; D gene: -; CDR3 protein: CASSQASETSNHPKEQFF; CDR3 DNA: TGCGCCAGCAGCCAAGCAAGCGAGACATCAAACCACCCAAAGGAGCAGTTCTTC
V gene: TRBV12-3/TRBV12-4; clone size: -; J gene: TRBJ2-1; D gene: -; CDR3 protein: CACSSQGWDEQFF; CDR3 DNA: TGTGCCTGCAGTTCGCAGGGTTGGGATGAGCAGTTCTTC
V gene: TRBV15; clone size: -; J gene: TRBJ1-2; D gene: -; CDR3 protein: CATSREPQGGEGYTF; CDR3 DNA: TGTGCCACCAGCAGAGAACCGCAGGGAGGGGAGGGCTACACCTTC
V gene: TRBV6-2/TRBV6-3; clone size: -; J gene: TRBJ2-1; D gene: TRBD2; CDR3 protein: CASSKVAGDYNEQFF; CDR3 DNA: TGTGCCAGCAGTAAAGTAGCGGGGGACTACAATGAGCAGTTCTTC
V gene: TRBV9; clone size: many; J gene: TRBJ2-5; D gene: -; CDR3 protein: CASSVGSGPQETQYF; CDR3 DNA: TGTGCCAGCAGCGTAGGTAGCGGCCCACAAGAGACCCAGTACTTC
V gene: TRBV3-1; clone size: few; J gene: TRBJ2-7; D gene: -; CDR3 protein: CASSQDHPGYEQYF; CDR3 DNA: TGTGCCAGCAGCCAAGATCATCCAGGCTACGAGCAGTACTTC
V gene: TRBV4-1; clone size: -; J gene: TRBJ1-5; D gene: -; CDR3 protein: CASSPRGYRSNQPRHF; CDR3 DNA: TGCGCCAGCAGCCCCAGGGGTTATCGGAGCAATCAGCCCCGGCATTTT
V gene: TRBV11-2; clone size: few; J gene: TRBJ2-1; D gene: TRBD2; CDR3 protein: CASGLAVYNEQFF; CDR3 DNA: TGTGCCAGCGGACTAGCGGTATACAATGAGCAGTTCTTC
V gene: TRBV10-3; clone size: -; J gene: TRBJ2-7; D gene: TRBD1; CDR3 protein: CAISETGGLGYEQYF; CDR3 DNA: TGTGCCATCAGCGAAACAGGGGGTTTGGGCTACGAGCAGTACTTC